This entry describes one T cell receptor (beta chain). Here immunoSEQ multiplex PCR was the method, and the copy in TCRdb shows in-frame clones only, minus some. The sample consists of 120,000 or so clones, 80% to 95% of them appearing once. These data originate in a study of T cell responses to AZD1222 COVID-19 vaccine. The sequence derives from an adult in good health. Sequencing was performed on peripheral blood, taken on day 0 of AZD1222 vaccination.

The CDR3, as DNA: TGTGCCAGCAGCTTAGCGCCGGGTAACTATGGCTACACCTTC. Translated: CASSLAPGNYGYTF. V usage is TRBV11-2 and J usage is TRBJ1-2, with unresolved D. The V end was cut by 1 base, the J end by 1 base, with 7 bases between. Germline V lookup: CDR1 SGHAT, CDR2 FQNNGV. This CDR3 spans 14 amino acids.